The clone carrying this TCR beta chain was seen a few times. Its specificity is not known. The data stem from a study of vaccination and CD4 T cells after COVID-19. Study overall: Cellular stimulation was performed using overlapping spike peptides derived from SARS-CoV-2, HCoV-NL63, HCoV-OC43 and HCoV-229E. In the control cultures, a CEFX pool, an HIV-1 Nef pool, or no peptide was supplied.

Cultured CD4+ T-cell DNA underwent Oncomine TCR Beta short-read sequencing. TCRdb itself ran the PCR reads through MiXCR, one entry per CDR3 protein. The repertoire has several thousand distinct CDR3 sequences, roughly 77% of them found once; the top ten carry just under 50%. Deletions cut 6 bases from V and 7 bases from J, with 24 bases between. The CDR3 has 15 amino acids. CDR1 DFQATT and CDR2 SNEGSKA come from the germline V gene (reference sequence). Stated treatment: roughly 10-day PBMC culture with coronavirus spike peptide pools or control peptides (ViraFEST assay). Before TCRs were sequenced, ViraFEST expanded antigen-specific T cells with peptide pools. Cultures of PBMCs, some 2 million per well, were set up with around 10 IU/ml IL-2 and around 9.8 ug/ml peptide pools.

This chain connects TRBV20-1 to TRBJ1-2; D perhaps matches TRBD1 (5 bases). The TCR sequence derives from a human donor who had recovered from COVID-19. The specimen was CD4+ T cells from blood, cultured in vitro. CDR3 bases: TGCAGTGCCAGGGCCAACCAACCTGTGAGGGTTGGCTACACCTTC. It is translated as CSARANQPVRVGYTF.